This T cell receptor (beta chain) was recovered during a study of shared clonotypes between healthy human individuals. This clone is a singleton in its sample. Its target is not known. General study results and limits: Limitation of the genetic and exposure-history diversity represented came from the few donors. Rarefaction indicated that sorted-subset sequencing remained incomplete although depth was large. Unshared clonotypes carried lower generation probabilities than those common to all four donors.

Germline V gene lookup returns CDR1 MDHEN and CDR2 SYDVKM. This CDR3 region has 15 residues. With 6 bases removed from V and 3 bases from J, the gap between germline ends came to 17 bases. Template for every sorted-subset replicate PCR totaled around 210 ng DNA, tens of thousands of T cell genomes. Sequenced by immunoSEQ multiplex PCR; TCRdb stores in-frame clones only, minus some. In the table there are roughly 2.2 million clones, under 95% of which are singletons. The sequence was collected from a young man in good health. Some clones in this sample may be carry-over from other donors' samples. The sequencing sample was made of naive CD4+ T cells from PBMCs. Subset of the sample: CD45RA+ positively selected. The chain recombines TRBV28 with TRBJ1-1; no clear D. The CDR3, as DNA: TGTGCCAGCAGACCCCCGGCTCTCTCGGACACTGAAGCTTTCTTT. Protein product: CASRPPALSDTEAFF.